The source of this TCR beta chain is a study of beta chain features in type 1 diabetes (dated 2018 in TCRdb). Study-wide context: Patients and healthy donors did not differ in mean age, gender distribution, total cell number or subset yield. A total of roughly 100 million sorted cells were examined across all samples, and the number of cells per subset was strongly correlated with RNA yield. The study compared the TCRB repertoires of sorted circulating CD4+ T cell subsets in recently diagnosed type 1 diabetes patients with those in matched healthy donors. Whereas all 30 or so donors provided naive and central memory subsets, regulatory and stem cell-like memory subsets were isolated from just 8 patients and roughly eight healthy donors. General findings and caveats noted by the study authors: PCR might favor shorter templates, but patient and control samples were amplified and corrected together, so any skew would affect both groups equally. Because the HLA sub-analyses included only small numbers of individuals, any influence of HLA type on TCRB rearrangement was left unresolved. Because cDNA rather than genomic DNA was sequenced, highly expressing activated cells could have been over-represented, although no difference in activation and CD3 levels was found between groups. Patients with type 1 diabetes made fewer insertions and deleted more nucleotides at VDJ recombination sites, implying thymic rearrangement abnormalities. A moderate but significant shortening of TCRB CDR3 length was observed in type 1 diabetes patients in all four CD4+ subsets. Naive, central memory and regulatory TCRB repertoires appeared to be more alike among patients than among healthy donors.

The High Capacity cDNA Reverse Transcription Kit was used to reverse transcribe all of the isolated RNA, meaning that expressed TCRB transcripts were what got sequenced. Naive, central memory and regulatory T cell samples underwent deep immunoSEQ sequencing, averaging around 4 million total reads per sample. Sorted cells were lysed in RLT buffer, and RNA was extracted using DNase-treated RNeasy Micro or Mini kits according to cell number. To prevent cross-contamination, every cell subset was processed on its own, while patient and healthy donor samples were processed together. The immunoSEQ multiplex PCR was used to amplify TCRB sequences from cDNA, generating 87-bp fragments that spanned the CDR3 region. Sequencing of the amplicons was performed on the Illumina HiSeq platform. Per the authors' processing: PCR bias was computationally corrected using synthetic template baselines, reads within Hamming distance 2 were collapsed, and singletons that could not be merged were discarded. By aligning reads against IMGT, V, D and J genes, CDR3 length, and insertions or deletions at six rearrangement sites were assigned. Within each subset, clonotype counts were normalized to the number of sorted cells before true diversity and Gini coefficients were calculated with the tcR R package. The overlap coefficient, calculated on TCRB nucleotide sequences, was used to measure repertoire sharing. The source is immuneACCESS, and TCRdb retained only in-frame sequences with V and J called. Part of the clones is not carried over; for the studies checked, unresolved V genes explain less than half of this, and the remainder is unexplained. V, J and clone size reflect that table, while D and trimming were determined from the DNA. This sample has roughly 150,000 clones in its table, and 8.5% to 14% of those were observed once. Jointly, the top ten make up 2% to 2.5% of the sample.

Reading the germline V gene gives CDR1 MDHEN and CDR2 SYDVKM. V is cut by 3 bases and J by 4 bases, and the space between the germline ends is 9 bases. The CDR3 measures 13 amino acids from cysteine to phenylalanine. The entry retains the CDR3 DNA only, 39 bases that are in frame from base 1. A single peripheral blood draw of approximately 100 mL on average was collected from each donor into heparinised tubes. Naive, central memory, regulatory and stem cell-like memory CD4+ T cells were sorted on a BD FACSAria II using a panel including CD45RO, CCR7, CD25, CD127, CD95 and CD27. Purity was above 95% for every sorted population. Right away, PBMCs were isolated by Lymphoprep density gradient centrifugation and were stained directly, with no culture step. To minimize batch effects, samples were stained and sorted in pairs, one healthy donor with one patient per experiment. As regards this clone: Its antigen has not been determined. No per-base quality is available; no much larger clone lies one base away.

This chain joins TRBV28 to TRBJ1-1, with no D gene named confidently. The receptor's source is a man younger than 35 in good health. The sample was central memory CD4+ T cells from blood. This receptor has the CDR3 CASSLAGFTEAFF. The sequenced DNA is TGTGCCAGCAGTTTGGCCGGGTTCACTGAAGCTTTCTTT. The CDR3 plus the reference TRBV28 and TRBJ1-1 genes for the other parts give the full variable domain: DVKVTQSSRYLVKRTGEKVFLECVQDMDHENMFWYRQDPGLGLRLIYFSYDVKMKEKGDIPEGYSVSREKKERFSLILESASTNQTSMYLCASSLAGFTEAFFGQGTRLTVV.